This T cell receptor (beta chain) was identified during a study of blood T cells in healthy people across ages. Deletions cut 7 bases from V and 0 bases from J, with 6 bases between. Germline CDR1 reads SQVTM; CDR2 reads ANQGSEA. The CDR3 covers 11 residues. A sample-barcoded 5' primer and a J-beta primer mix were used in a second PCR of about 6 to 12 cycles. Using its own MiXCR run on the 5' RACE reads, TCRdb lists one record per CDR3 protein. This table holds 1 million to 1.2 million distinct CDR3 sequences, more than 30% found once. The clonotype originates from a man aged 18 to 29 in good health. This chain uses TRBV29-1 with TRBJ1-1; the D is unclear. Material for sequencing was blood. The CDR3 nucleotides read TGCAGCGAGAGTATGAACACTGAAGCTTTCTTT. Its protein is CSESMNTEAFF.